Following are 25 T cell receptor beta chains from one sample sequenced in a study of blood T cell repertoires in COVID-19. TCRdb keeps only in-frame clones here, not all; method: immunoSEQ multiplex PCR. The data contain some 200,000 clones, 80% to 85% of them singletons. Sequenced sample: peripheral blood. The receptors come from a woman in her 70s with COVID-19, enrolled during active disease.

This clone was counted a few times. This sequence joins TRBV19 and TRBJ2-7; TRBD2 is a possible D gene (7 bases). Trimming stripped 9 bases from V and 3 bases from J, with 21 bases between. The CDR3 runs to 15 residues. Germline loops: CDR1 LNHDA, CDR2 SQIVND (reference sequence). Here the CDR3 DNA reads TGTGCCAGCGAATCGGGGGGCGCGGGGAACTACGAGCAGTACTTC. Protein product: CASESGGAGNYEQYF.

This chain joins TRBV30 and TRBJ1-1, with D tentatively TRBD1 (6 bases). This CDR3 is built from 17 residues. Germline V lookup: CDR1 GTSNPN, CDR2 SVGIG (reference sequence). Deletions cut 2 bases from V and 5 bases from J, with 24 bases between. The CDR3 nucleotides are TGTGCCTGGAGTAGGGGGATTTCCCTATTGACGGGTACTGAAGCTTTCTTT. It encodes CAWSRGISLLTGTEAFF.

This rearrangement joins TRBV7-9 to TRBJ2-1; weak D call: TRBD2 (6 bases). Trimming pared 5 bases from V and 0 bases from J, leaving 11 bases between. The germline V gene encodes CDR1 SEHNR and CDR2 FQNEAQ (reference sequence). This CDR3 has 15 amino acids. The CDR3 spells CASSLSGPSYNEQFF. DNA of the CDR3: TGTGCCAGCAGCCTGAGCGGGCCCTCCTACAATGAGCAGTTCTTC.

DNA of the CDR3: TGCGCCAGCAGCACAGGGACAGGGACCTACGAGCAGTACTTC. This codes for CASSTGTGTYEQYF. The chain couples TRBV4-3 to TRBJ2-7, with 9 bases matching TRBD1. The V gene's germline CDR1 is LGHNA and CDR2 YSLEER. V was pared by 5 bases and J by 2 bases, with 4 bases of the junction left unmatched. The CDR3 consists of 14 residues.

This chain joins TRBV19 and TRBJ1-5, with 7 positions matching TRBD1. This CDR3 spans 15 amino acids. From germline, CDR1 is LNHDA and CDR2 SQIVND (reference sequence). J gave up 5 bases and V 1 base, and 5 bases lay outside the gene matches. CDR3 bases: TGTGCCAGTAGTATAGCACAGGGGATTTATCAGCCCCAGCATTTT. Residues: CASSIAQGIYQPQHF.

The rearrangement joins TRBV9 to TRBJ1-6, with 7 positions matching TRBD1. The CDR3 extends over 14 amino acids. Germline CDR1 and CDR2: SGDLS and YYNGEE. J gave up 5 bases and V 5 bases, and 4 bases lay outside the gene matches. The CDR3 DNA sequence: TGTGCCAGCAGGCCCGGGACAGATAATTCACCCCTCCACTTT. This encodes CASRPGTDNSPLHF.

The V call is TRBV24-1, the J call TRBJ1-5; D is ambiguous. Germline V gene lookup returns CDR1 KGHDR and CDR2 SFDVKD. CDR3 size: 12 residues. The V and J ends lost 4 bases and 9 bases respectively, with 9 bases between them. The CDR3 DNA is TGTGCCACCAGTGACCCAGAGGGGCCCCAGCATTTT. Translating gives CATSDPEGPQHF.

This chain connects TRBV4-3 to TRBJ1-4; 7 bases are a match to TRBD1. The CDR3 totals 17 residues. The germline V gene has CDR1 LGHNA and CDR2 YSLEER. Germline trimming cut 0 bases from V and 5 bases from J; bases unmatched to any gene: 9. CDR3 coding DNA: TGCGCCAGCAGCCAAGAACAAACCGGACAGGTGAATGAAAAACTGTTTTTT. It specifies CASSQEQTGQVNEKLFF.

The chain is built from TRBV4-3 and TRBJ2-7; D is undetermined. V lost 0 bases and J 6 bases, leaving 15 bases between the germline ends. Germline assignment: CDR1 LGHNA and CDR2 YSLEER. This CDR3 has 15 amino acids. The CDR3 reads CASSQDTSGWREQYF. CDR3 sequence (DNA): TGCGCCAGCAGCCAAGATACTTCAGGTTGGCGCGAGCAGTACTTC.

As concerns this clone: Compared with germline, one end of the junction differs, possibly owing to a read error. CDR3 residues: CASSNSGKGLQFQF. CDR3 DNA: TGTGCCAGTAGTAATAGCGGAAAGGGCCTCCAATTTCAGTTC. This chain links TRBV19 with TRBJ2-7; possible D gene TRBD2, 6 bases. The V gene's germline CDR1 is LNHDA and CDR2 SQIVND (reference sequence). This CDR3 spans 14 amino acids. Full variable domain (rest looked up from reference TRBV19 and TRBJ2-7): DGGITQSPKYLFRKEGQNVTLSCEQNLNHDAMYWYRQDPGQGLRLIYYSQIVNDFQKGDIAEGYSVSREKKESFPLTVTSAQKNPTAFYLCASSNSGKGLQFQFGPGTRLTVT.

The J gene is TRBJ1-2, the V gene TRBV19, with 7 bases that match TRBD1. CDR1 LNHDA and CDR2 SQIVND come from the germline V gene (reference sequence). The CDR3 is 13 amino acids. Trimming removed 4 bases from V and 1 base from J; junction bases left unmatched: 0. Here the CDR3 DNA reads TGTGCCAGTAGTAGGGACAGTAACTATGGCTACACCTTC. Amino acid sequence: CASSRDSNYGYTF.

The rearrangement links TRBV28 to TRBJ1-1; D remains ambiguous. The ends were cut back, 2 bases at V and 3 bases at J, with 13 bases in the middle. Germline values: CDR1 MDHEN, CDR2 SYDVKM. The CDR3 loop spans 15 amino acids. This chain's CDR3 is CASSLGRRGDTEAFF. In DNA, the CDR3 is TGTGCCAGCAGTTTAGGGAGGCGCGGGGACACTGAAGCTTTCTTT.

The chain joins TRBV4-2 to TRBJ2-1; TRBD2 agrees at 11 bases. The V segment lost 4 bases and the J segment 3 bases; nucleotides outside the gene matches: 8. CDR1 is LGHNA, CDR2 YNFKEQ, per germline. The CDR3 has 17 residues. The DNA of the CDR3 is TGTGCCAGCAGCCCAGGACTAGCGGGTCAATTCTACAATGAGCAGTTCTTC. This codes for CASSPGLAGQFYNEQFF.

This rearrangement joins TRBV28 to TRBJ2-5, with TRBD1 identical over 10 bases. With 5 bases clipped from V and 7 bases from J, the junction kept 10 bases outside the gene matches. Germline V gene data show CDR1 as MDHEN and CDR2 as SYDVKM. The CDR3 sequence is 15 residues long. The CDR3, as DNA: TGTGCCAGCAGTGCCCCGGGACAGGGGATGGGGACCCAGTACTTC. Protein sequence: CASSAPGQGMGTQYF.

This clone has a single count. The rearrangement uses TRBV11-2 and TRBJ1-5; a possible D gene is TRBD1 (6 bases). This CDR3 has 15 residues. The ends were cut back, 2 bases at V and 4 bases at J, with 12 bases in the middle. Germline loops: CDR1 SGHAT, CDR2 FQNNGV. The CDR3 DNA follows: TGTGCCAGCAGCTTATATGGGGGCCAGAATCAGCCCCAGCATTTT. Translating it yields CASSLYGGQNQPQHF. Looking up the rest from reference TRBV11-2 and TRBJ1-5 gives the full variable domain: EAGVAQSPRYKIIEKRQSVAFWCNPISGHATLYWYQQILGQGPKLLIQFQNNGVVDDSQLPKDRFSAERLKGVDSTLKIQPAKLEDSAVYLCASSLYGGQNQPQHFGDGTRLSIL.

The rearrangement joins TRBV2 to TRBJ1-1; 7 bases are shared with TRBD1. Germline lookup yields CDR1 SNHLY and CDR2 FYNNEI. Unmatched junction bases numbered 9, after V lost 6 bases and J lost 5 bases. The CDR3 loop spans 14 amino acids. Here the CDR3 DNA reads TGTGCCAGCAGACTCAGGGGGGCAAATACTGAAGCTTTCTTT. Translated: CASRLRGANTEAFF. The full variable domain, its missing parts supplied by reference TRBV2 and TRBJ1-1, is EPEVTQTPSHQVTQMGQEVILRCVPISNHLYFYWYRQILGQKVEFLVSFYNNEISEKSEIFDDQFSVERPDGSNFTLKIRSTKLEDSAMYFCASRLRGANTEAFFGQGTRLTVV.

The rearrangement links TRBV5-1 to TRBJ2-6; TRBD2 agrees at 11 bases. Germline-derived CDR1 and CDR2 are SGHRS and YFSETQ. CDR3 length: 17 residues. Germline trimming cut 6 bases from V and 0 bases from J; bases unmatched to any gene: 5. The CDR3 region is CASNLAGGSSGANVLTF. The CDR3 coding sequence is TGCGCCAGCAACCTAGCGGGAGGCAGCTCTGGGGCCAACGTCCTGACTTTC.

The chain is built from TRBV20-1 and TRBJ1-2; no clear D. From germline, CDR1 is DFQATT and CDR2 SNEGSKA (reference sequence). The CDR3 length is 10 residues. The germline V and J ends were trimmed by 2 bases and 9 bases, with 7 bases remaining between them. The CDR3 reads CSARLESYTF. The CDR3 nucleotides are TGCAGTGCTAGACTGGAGAGCTACACCTTC.

This chain joins TRBV4-3 and TRBJ2-3, with a weak D call TRBD2 (5 bases). V lost 0 bases to trimming and J lost 4 bases, with 14 bases between them. The V gene's germline CDR1 is LGHNA and CDR2 YSLEER. The CDR3 contains 16 residues. The CDR3 reads CASSQDEAGGSDTQYF. CDR3 nucleotides: TGCGCCAGCAGCCAAGATGAGGCGGGCGGCTCAGATACGCAGTATTTT.

J is TRBJ1-2 and V is TRBV7-2; TRBD1 aligns across 7 bases. CDR1 SGHTA and CDR2 FQGNSA come from the germline V gene. CDR3 length: 16 amino acids. V dropped 4 bases and J dropped 2; count of bases not matched to a gene: 10. DNA for the CDR3: TGTGCCAGCAGCTCGCTGGACCGGGACAGAAACTATGGCTACACCTTC. This codes for CASSSLDRDRNYGYTF.

This clone was detected only a few times. The chain has TRBV27 and TRBJ2-3, with 9 bases matching TRBD2. J gave up 5 bases and V 3 bases, and 6 bases lay outside the gene matches. Germline-derived CDR1 and CDR2 are MNHEY and SMNVEV (reference sequence). This CDR3 region has 15 residues. This CDR3 is CASSLGLAGRDTQYF. CDR3 bases: TGTGCCAGCAGTTTGGGGCTAGCGGGAAGAGATACGCAGTATTTT.

This clone was counted a few times. The chain employs TRBV9 and TRBJ2-3; 9 bases agree with TRBD2. V lost 0 bases to trimming and J lost 5 bases; unmatched junction nucleotides: 7. Germline assignment: CDR1 SGDLS and CDR2 YYNGEE. The CDR3 covers 16 residues. The CDR3 nucleotides are TGTGCCAGCAGCGTAGGTAGCCTAGCGGGATTAGATACGCAGTATTTT. Residues: CASSVGSLAGLDTQYF. The full variable domain, with the rest looked up from reference TRBV9 and TRBJ2-3, is DSGVTQTPKHLITATGQRVTLRCSPRSGDLSVYWYQQSLDQGLQFLIQYYNGEERAKGNILERFSAQQFPDLHSELNLSSLELGDSALYFCASSVGSLAGLDTQYFGPGTRLTVL.

The rearrangement uses TRBV19 and TRBJ2-2; tentative D call: TRBD1 (6 bases). Per the germline V gene, CDR1 is LNHDA and CDR2 is SQIVND (reference sequence). Trimming took 3 bases from V and 1 from J, leaving 12 bases between them. This CDR3 comprises 16 residues. The CDR3 bases are TGTGCCAGTAGTATGATTGGACAGAAGAACACCGGGGAGCTGTTTTTT. Residues: CASSMIGQKNTGELFF.

The CDR3 nucleotides are TGTGCCAGCAGCTTAGCGAGCAGGGCTGCTGAAGCTTTCTTT. It yields the protein CASSLASRAAEAFF. The rearrangement joins TRBV7-2 to TRBJ1-1, with D maybe TRBD1 (5 bases). Germline loops: CDR1 SGHTA, CDR2 FQGNSA. The CDR3 extends over 14 amino acids. Trimming removed 0 bases at V and 6 bases at J, with 11 bases between.

There are a few counts of this clone. The V call is TRBV12-3 or TRBV12-4, the J call TRBJ2-3, with no clear D. Trimming stripped 3 bases from V and 2 bases from J, with 6 bases between. The CDR3 covers 13 residues. This CDR3 is CASSFLHTDTQYF. In DNA, the CDR3 is TGTGCCAGCAGTTTCTTACACACAGATACGCAGTATTTT.